Below, 8 T cell receptor beta chains from the same sample are listed, as sequenced in a study of blood T cells in healthy people across ages. Primers used in a second PCR of about 6 to 12 cycles were a sample-barcoded 5' primer and a J-beta primer mix. TCRdb re-called the 5' RACE reads with MiXCR, one entry per CDR3 protein. This table has roughly 730,000 distinct CDR3 sequences, approximately 60% appearing once. The sequenced sample was blood. The receptors here all came from a man aged 40-49 years in good health.

The rearrangement uses TRBV2 and TRBJ2-2; a possible D gene is TRBD1 (5 bases). Between the trimmed V and J ends, which lost 2 bases and 0 bases, there was a span of 10 bases. The CDR3 contains 16 residues. Germline V gene data show CDR1 as SNHLY and CDR2 as FYNNEI. CDR3: CASSERQSTNTGELFF. CDR3 bases: TGTGCCAGCAGTGAAAGACAGAGCACGAACACCGGGGAGCTGTTTTTT.

The table lists this clonotype with a count of one. This chain links TRBV12-3 or TRBV12-4 with TRBJ1-2, with 11 bases that match TRBD1. CDR3 length: 16 amino acids. The ends lost 6 bases at V and 5 bases at J; junction bases unmatched: 11. CDR3 coding DNA: TGTGCCAGCAGGGGCCCCCGGGGACAGGGGGATTATGGCTACACCTTC. Its protein product is CASRGPRGQGDYGYTF.

This clonotype was counted a few times. The rearrangement joins TRBV28 to TRBJ1-5; D gene uncertain. Germline values: CDR1 MDHEN, CDR2 SYDVKM. With 10 bases removed from V and 2 bases from J, the gap between germline ends came to 15 bases. The CDR3 sequence is 14 residues long. CDR3 in DNA: TGTGCCACCAAAGAGGGCGCGGGCAATCAGCCCCAGCATTTT. Translating it yields CATKEGAGNQPQHF.

This clonotype was seen only a few times. One end of the junction is discordant with germline, which a read error may explain. The gene calls are TRBV25-1 and TRBJ2-2; 7 bases match TRBD1. There are 13 residues in the CDR3. Germline CDR1 is MGHDK and CDR2 is SYGVNS. This chain's CDR3 is CASRRQGPGELFF. CDR3 DNA: TGTGCTAGCAGGAGACAGGGCCCTGGGGAGCTGTTTTTT.

The genes are TRBV9 and TRBJ2-7; 7 positions match TRBD1. Germline lookup yields CDR1 SGDLS and CDR2 YYNGEE. Unmatched junction bases numbered 7, after V lost 2 bases and J lost 2 bases. The CDR3 has 15 residues. The CDR3 spells CASSVSGQAAYEQYF. The DNA of the CDR3 is TGTGCCAGCAGCGTCAGTGGACAGGCTGCCTACGAGCAGTACTTC.

The chain is built from TRBV12-3 or TRBV12-4 and TRBJ2-3, with 11 bases identical to TRBD1. Trimming cost V 5 bases and J 2 bases; bases outside gene matches: 6. CDR3 length: 16 residues. The CDR3 reads CASSTRDRGYTDTQYF. CDR3 nucleotides: TGTGCCAGCAGTACCCGGGACAGGGGGTACACAGATACGCAGTATTTT.

The gene calls are TRBV7-8 and TRBJ1-4; a possible D gene is TRBD1 (6 bases). Trimming removed 4 bases from V and 5 bases from J, with 20 bases in between. This CDR3 region has 17 residues. Germline values: CDR1 SGHVS, CDR2 FQNEAQ. The CDR3 DNA reads as TGTGCCAGCAGCTCCCAACCAACAGGGCTGGGGAATGAAAAACTGTTTTTT. Protein: CASSSQPTGLGNEKLFF.

The chain combines TRBV28 with TRBJ2-3, with TRBD2 matching 8 bases. There are 16 residues in the CDR3. CDR1 MDHEN and CDR2 SYDVKM come from the germline V gene. Trimming removed 1 base from V and 4 bases from J; junction bases left unmatched: 7. The CDR3 region is CASSLLTGGNADTQYF. The CDR3 DNA sequence: TGTGCCAGCAGTTTATTAACGGGGGGGAACGCAGATACGCAGTATTTT.